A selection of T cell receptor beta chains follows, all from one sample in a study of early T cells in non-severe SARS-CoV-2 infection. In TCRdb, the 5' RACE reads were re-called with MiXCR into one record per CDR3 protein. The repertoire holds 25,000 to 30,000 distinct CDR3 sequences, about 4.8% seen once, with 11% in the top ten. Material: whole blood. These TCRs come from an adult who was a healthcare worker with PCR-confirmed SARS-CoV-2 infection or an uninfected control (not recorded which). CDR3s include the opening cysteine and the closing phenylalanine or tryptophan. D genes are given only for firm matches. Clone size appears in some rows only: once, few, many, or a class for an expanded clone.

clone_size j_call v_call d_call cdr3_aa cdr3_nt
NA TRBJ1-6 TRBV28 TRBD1 CASSQRQGSSPLHF TGTGCCAGCAGCCAGAGACAGGGCTCTTCACCCCTCCACTTT
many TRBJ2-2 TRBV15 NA CATSRELGVANTGELFF TGTGCCACCAGCAGAGAGTTAGGGGTCGCGAACACCGGGGAGCTGTTTTTT
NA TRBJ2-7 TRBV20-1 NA CSAIRDGSYEQYF TGCAGTGCTATCCGGGACGGGTCCTACGAGCAGTACTTC
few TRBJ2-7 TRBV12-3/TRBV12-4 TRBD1 CASSFRDRVYEQYF TGTGCCAGCAGTTTCCGGGACAGGGTTTACGAGCAGTACTTC
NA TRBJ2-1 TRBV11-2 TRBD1 CASSTNRGIYNEQFF TGTGCCAGCAGCACTAACAGGGGGATCTACAATGAGCAGTTCTTC
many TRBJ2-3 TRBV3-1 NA CASSQDGRSTDTQYF TGTGCCAGCAGCCAAGACGGGAGAAGCACAGATACGCAGTATTTT
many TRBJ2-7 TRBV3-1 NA CASSRLRVSEQYF TGTGCCAGCAGCCGTCTGCGGGTTTCCGAACAGTACTTC
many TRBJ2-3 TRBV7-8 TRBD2 CASSPAGTSGGLYTDTQYF TGTGCCAGCAGCCCGGCGGGGACTAGCGGGGGGCTCTACACAGATACGCAGTATTTT
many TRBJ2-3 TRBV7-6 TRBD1 CASSPRQGADTQYF TGTGCCAGCAGCCCTAGACAGGGCGCAGATACGCAGTATTTT
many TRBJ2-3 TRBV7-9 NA CASSLGAARDTQYF TGTGCCAGCAGCTTAGGAGCTGCAAGAGATACGCAGTATTTT
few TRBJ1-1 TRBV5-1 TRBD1 CASSLASGQGTEAFF TGCGCCAGCAGCTTGGCAAGCGGACAGGGCACTGAAGCTTTCTTT
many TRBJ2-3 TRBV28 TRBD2 CASSFRRGGKDTQYF TGTGCCAGCAGTTTTAGGCGGGGGGGGAAAGATACGCAGTATTTT
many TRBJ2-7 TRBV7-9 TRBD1 CASSLETGTGDWEQYF TGTGCCAGCAGCTTAGAGACCGGGACAGGGGATTGGGAGCAGTACTTC
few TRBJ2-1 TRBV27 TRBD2 CASSSGLARDEQFF TGTGCCAGCAGTTCGGGACTAGCGAGAGATGAGCAGTTCTTC
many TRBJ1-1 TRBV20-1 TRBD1 CSALVGQGTEAFF TGCAGTGCGCTAGTAGGACAGGGTACTGAAGCTTTCTTT
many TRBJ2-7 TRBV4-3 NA CASSQYGTDTYEQYF TGCGCCAGCAGCCAATACGGGACGGATACCTACGAGCAGTACTTC
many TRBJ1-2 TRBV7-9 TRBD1 CASSPGRGTGSYGYTF TGTGCCAGCAGCCCAGGGCGCGGGACAGGGTCCTATGGCTACACCTTC
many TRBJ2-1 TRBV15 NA CATSRDLRANEQFF TGTGCCACCAGCAGAGATCTCAGGGCAAATGAGCAGTTCTTC
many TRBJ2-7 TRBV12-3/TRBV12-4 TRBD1 CASSQPDRPGEQYF TGTGCCAGCAGTCAGCCGGACAGGCCGGGGGAGCAGTACTTC
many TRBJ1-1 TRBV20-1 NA CSARDIQGDTEAFF TGCAGTGCTAGAGATATACAGGGTGACACTGAAGCTTTCTTT
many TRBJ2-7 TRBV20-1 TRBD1 CSARDRQGGSYEQYF TGCAGTGCTAGAGATCGACAGGGGGGCTCCTACGAGCAGTACTTC
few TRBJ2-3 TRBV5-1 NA CASRFGPNTDTQYF TGCGCCAGCAGGTTTGGGCCGAACACAGATACGCAGTATTTT
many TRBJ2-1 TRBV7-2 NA CASSFGGPSSYNEQFF TGTGCCAGCAGCTTTGGGGGCCCAAGCTCCTACAATGAGCAGTTCTTC
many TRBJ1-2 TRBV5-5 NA CASSLGPTENGYTF TGTGCCAGCAGCTTGGGGCCGACAGAAAATGGCTACACCTTC
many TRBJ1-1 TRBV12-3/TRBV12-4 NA CASSLSGDTEAFF TGTGCCAGCAGTTTATCAGGGGATACTGAAGCTTTCTTT
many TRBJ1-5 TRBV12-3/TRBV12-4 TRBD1 CASKLTGSNQPQHF TGTGCCAGCAAGCTGACAGGGAGCAATCAGCCCCAGCATTTT
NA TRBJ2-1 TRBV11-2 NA CASSGGHSSSYNEQFF TGTGCCAGCAGCGGGGGGCATAGTAGCTCCTACAATGAGCAGTTCTTC
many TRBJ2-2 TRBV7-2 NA CASSPRTVNINTGELFF TGTGCCAGCAGCCCCCGGACAGTCAATATAAACACCGGGGAGCTGTTTTTT
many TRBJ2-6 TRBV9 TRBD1 CASSLSDRVASGANVLTF TGTGCCAGCAGCCTTAGCGACAGGGTAGCCTCCGGGGCCAACGTCCTGACTTTC
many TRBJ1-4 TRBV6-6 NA CASSYPQEVLFF TGTGCCAGCAGTTACCCACAGGAGGTACTGTTTTTT
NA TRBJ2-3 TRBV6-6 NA CASNRGDTDTQYF TGTGCCAGCAACAGAGGAGACACAGATACGCAGTATTTT